This T cell receptor beta chain was captured in a study of circulating CD8 cells and anti-PD-1 response in melanoma. Study in general: Response groups: complete/partial responders versus stable/progressive non-responders. Study-wide points: Clonotype sharing was highest between DPOS and TIGIT subsets. Only baseline and M1 samples entered the published repertoire comparisons. DNEG was most diverse; TIGIT repertoires were least diverse.

From live CD3+CD8+TCRalphabeta+ cells, four PD-1 and/or TIGIT subsets were sorted. Sample share makes this clonotype medium-sized (0.01 to 0.1%). What it binds is not known. V lost 5 bases and J 2 bases, leaving 10 bases between the germline ends. The CDR3 is 13 residues long. The germline CDR1 and CDR2 sequences are ENHRY and SYGVKD. The QIAseq Immune Repertoire TCR panel built the libraries from roughly 16 ng of total RNA. TCRdb reanalysed the reads using MiXCR and keeps one entry per CDR3 protein. The sample consists of 650 to 800 distinct CDR3 sequences, 7% to 8% of them appearing once. The specimen comprised CD8+ T cells from PBMCs, sampled at baseline or after one month of anti-PD-1 therapy (not recorded which). This TCR came from a human donor with melanoma. The chain carries TRBV10-3 and TRBJ2-7; D is undetermined. CDR3 protein: CAISRWVAYEQYF. Here the CDR3 DNA reads TGTGCCATCAGTAGGTGGGTCGCCTACGAGCAGTACTTC.